Listed below are T cell receptor beta chains from one sample, sequenced in a study of tumor and adjacent non-tumor tissue in lung cancer. In TCRdb, the multiplex PCR reads were re-called with MiXCR into one record per CDR3 protein. The sample gives roughly 49,000 distinct CDR3 sequences, around three quarters of which show up once; around 25% is in the top ten. The sample was distant non-tumor lung tissue. Receptors were obtained from a woman aged 60-75 years with non-small cell lung cancer. Each CDR3 is given with its conserved first and last residue. The D gene is left open where the match is weak. Not every row has a clone size; where given, it reads once, few, many or a size class.

D	J	length	V	size	DNA	CDR3
-	TRBJ2-5	13	TRBV12-3/TRBV12-4	-	TGTGCCAGTAGTTTAGGGCTGAAAGAGTCCCAATACTTC	CASSLGLKESQYF
-	TRBJ1-1	12	TRBV5-6	-	TGTGCAAGCAGGTTGACGTCCCGTGAAGCTTTCTTT	CASRLTSREAFF
TRBD1	TRBJ1-2	15	TRBV28	-	TGTGACAACAGTCTACTGGGACAGGGCAACTATGGCTACACCTTC	CDNSLLGQGNYGYTF
TRBD1	TRBJ1-5	13	TRBV29-1	-	TGCAGCGTAGCTGGGACAGTCAATCGGCCCCTGCATTTT	CSVAGTVNRPLHF
TRBD2	TRBJ2-2	16	TRBV24-1	-	TGTGCCACCAGTGGAATGCTAGCGGCGAACACCTGGGAGCTGTTTTTT	CATSGMLAANTWELFF
-	TRBJ2-2	12	TRBV30	medium-sized	TGTGCCTGGAGTTTAAAGACCGGGGAGCTGTTTTTT	CAWSLKTGELFF
-	TRBJ2-7	15	TRBV11-3	-	TGTGCCAACAGCTTACGAGCAGGGATCTCCTACGAGCAGTACTTC	CANSLRAGISYEQYF
-	TRBJ2-5	14	TRBV6-6	-	TGTACCAGCAGTTCCAGGGCACGTAAAGAGACCCAGTACTTC	CTSSSRARKETQYF
-	TRBJ2-2	17	TRBV4-3	-	TGCGTCAGCAGCCAAGACCCCGGCGGGTTTTACACCGGGGAGCTGTTTTTT	CVSSQDPGGFYTGELFF
-	TRBJ1-1	13	TRBV6-2/TRBV6-3	-	TGTGCCAGCAGAAACCGCGTGGACACTGAAGCTTTCTTT	CASRNRVDTEAFF
-	TRBJ1-2	13	TRBV20-1	-	TGCAGTGCTAGAGTTCAGGGAGAATATGGCTACACCTTC	CSARVQGEYGYTF
-	TRBJ2-3	15	TRBV29-1	-	TGCAGCGCAACGAAGGACAGTTCGAACACAAATACGCAGTATTTT	CSATKDSSNTNTQYF
TRBD2	TRBJ2-3	15	TRBV4-3	-	TGCGCCAACAGTCAAGTGAGCGGGAGAATGGTTACGCAGTATTTT	CANSQVSGRMVTQYF
-	TRBJ2-2	13	TRBV6-6	many	TGTGCCAGCAGCTCGAGTAACACCGGGGAGCTGTTTTTT	CASSSSNTGELFF
-	TRBJ2-1	12	TRBV29-1	once	TGCTGCGTTGGCCACATGGCGGGTGATCAGTTCTTC	CCVGHMAGDQFF
-	TRBJ2-7	16	TRBV4-3	once	TGTGCCAGCAGCCAAGATCCAAGTGAGAGCTCCTACGAGCAGTACTTC	CASSQDPSESSYEQYF
-	TRBJ1-2	16	TRBV12-3/TRBV12-4	-	TGTGCCAGCAGGGTCCGAGACAGGTGTGGTTCCCACGGCTACACCTTC	CASRVRDRCGSHGYTF
TRBD2	TRBJ2-1	14	TRBV7-9	few	TGTGCCAGCAGCGAGGGACTAGCGGGAGTGTTGGGGTTCTTC	CASSEGLAGVLGFF
-	TRBJ2-3	12	TRBV11-2	-	TGTACCAGCAGCTTAAATGCAGATATGCCATATTTT	CTSSLNADMPYF
-	TRBJ2-7	13	TRBV11-2	-	TGCGCCAGCAGCTTAGAGAGGGTGGAACGGCGAGAATTC	CASSLERVERREF
-	TRBJ2-1	12	TRBV29-1	-	TGCGGCGTTGGCCACAGGGCTGGTGAACAGTTCTTC	CGVGHRAGEQFF
TRBD2	TRBJ2-1	16	TRBV7-2	-	TGTGCCATCAGCTTAGCTCGGCTAGCGGGAAACTATGAGCAGTTCTTC	CAISLARLAGNYEQFF
-	TRBJ2-1	18	TRBV4-3	-	TGCTCCAGCAGCCAAGAGATTCCCGACGATACCTACTACAATGAGCAGTTCTTC	CSSSQEIPDDTYYNEQFF
TRBD2	TRBJ2-2	16	TRBV4-3	-	TGCGCCAGCAGCATCACTCGGGGAGGGGCTGGCGGGAAGCTGTTTTTT	CASSITRGGAGGKLFF
TRBD2	TRBJ2-1	15	TRBV19	-	TGTGCCAGTAGTTCGGGACTAGCGGGAGTTGATGAGCACTTCTTC	CASSSGLAGVDEHFF
TRBD2	TRBJ2-7	15	TRBV12-3/TRBV12-4	-	TGTGCCTGCAGCTCTATTGAGGGACTAGCTCACGAGCAGTACTTC	CACSSIEGLAHEQYF
TRBD1	TRBJ1-5	14	TRBV6-1	-	TGTGCCAGCAGGAGCAACAGGGACAGTCAGCCCCAGCATTTT	CASRSNRDSQPQHF
-	TRBJ2-7	16	TRBV6-2/TRBV6-3	-	TGTGCCAGCAGTCCGCCTCCCGGGAACCCCCCAAGGGAGCAGTACTTC	CASSPPPGNPPREQYF
TRBD2	TRBJ2-3	15	TRBV4-3	-	TGCGCCAGCAGCCAAGGGACTAGCTGTGCAGATGCGCAGTATTTT	CASSQGTSCADAQYF
-	TRBJ2-7	12	TRBV11-2	-	TGTGCCGGCAACCGGGGCTCCTACGAACAGTACTTC	CAGNRGSYEQYF
-	TRBJ2-2	17	TRBV11-2	-	TGTGACAGCAGCTCTCCCCAGGGGGGGCGGAACACCGGGGACATGTTTTTT	CDSSSPQGGRNTGDMFF
-	TRBJ2-6	17	TRBV28	-	TGCGCCAGCAGTCCCCAGGGGGGGAGCTCTGGGGTCAACGTCCTGACTTTC	CASSPQGGSSGVNVLTF
-	TRBJ1-5	13	TRBV4-1	-	TGCGCCAGCAGTCGCCAGCTCAATCGGCCCCAGCATTTT	CASSRQLNRPQHF
TRBD1	TRBJ1-5	14	TRBV29-1	-	TGTAGCTCCGGGGACAGTAGGAGAGGGCAGCCCCAGCATTTT	CSSGDSRRGQPQHF
-	TRBJ2-1	16	TRBV20-1	-	TGCAGTACTAGATACGGGGTTCACTACTCCTACAATGAGCAGTTCTTC	CSTRYGVHYSYNEQFF
-	TRBJ2-5	15	TRBV4-3	-	TGCGCCAGTACCCGACACCGCGACTCACAAGAGACTCAGTACTTC	CASTRHRDSQETQYF
TRBD1	TRBJ1-1	14	TRBV20-1	many	TGCAGTGCTGGGGGGGGGACAGGGAGGACTGAAGCTTTCTTT	CSAGGGTGRTEAFF
-	TRBJ1-4	12	TRBV4-3	-	TGCGTCAGCAGCCAAGAAAAGGGGAAACCGTTTTTT	CVSSQEKGKPFF
-	TRBJ1-3	14	TRBV29-1	-	TGCAGCGTTGAGGCTGGGATGATCGGAAACACCATATATTTT	CSVEAGMIGNTIYF
-	TRBJ2-1	12	TRBV11-3	-	TGTGCCAGCAGCTTAGCGGGACATACACAGTTCTTC	CASSLAGHTQFF
TRBD1	TRBJ2-3	16	TRBV12-3/TRBV12-4	-	TGTGCCAGCAGCCTAGGGACAGTGGTGGGCAATCAGCCCCAGTATTTT	CASSLGTVVGNQPQYF
-	TRBJ2-2	14	TRBV5-1	-	TGCGCCAGCAGCTTGGGGCTTCTTACCGGGGAGCTGTTTTTT	CASSLGLLTGELFF
-	TRBJ2-7	15	TRBV6-6	-	TGTGCCAGCAGCCTCGGGACTTGTGGGAGTTACGAGCAGTACTTC	CASSLGTCGSYEQYF
-	TRBJ2-7	15	TRBV4-1	-	TGCGCCAGCAGCCAAGATTTCCCAGGAACTTATGAGCAGTACTTC	CASSQDFPGTYEQYF
-	TRBJ2-3	15	TRBV30	-	TGTGCCTGTGAGATAGTGGGAGGTCGTGCAGATACGCAGTATTTT	CACEIVGGRADTQYF
TRBD1	TRBJ2-5	15	TRBV29-1	-	TGCAGCGTTAAAGGTGGGACAGCGGAACAAGAGATCCAGTACTTC	CSVKGGTAEQEIQYF
TRBD2	TRBJ2-1	16	TRBV7-8	-	TGTGCCAGCAGCTTAATTTGGCCTAGCGGGGGTAGTAAGCAATTCTTC	CASSLIWPSGGSKQFF
-	TRBJ2-3	13	TRBV13	-	TGTGCCAGCACTAGGGGACACACAGATACGCAGTATTTT	CASTRGHTDTQYF
-	TRBJ1-2	13	TRBV5-4	-	TGTGCCAGCAGCTTGGTGGGTGCGGGTGGCTACGCCTTC	CASSLVGAGGYAF
TRBD1	TRBJ1-6	12	TRBV20-1	-	TGCAGTCCGACAGGGGATAATCCACCCCTCCACTTT	CSPTGDNPPLHF
-	TRBJ1-5	15	TRBV4-3	-	TGCGCCAGCAGCCAAAATGACGGCGGCTATCTGCCCCAGCATTTT	CASSQNDGGYLPQHF
-	TRBJ1-4	13	TRBV29-1	medium-sized	TGCAGCGTCCAACGAGGAACTAATGAAAAACTGTTTTTT	CSVQRGTNEKLFF